The 28 T cell receptor beta chains in this list originate from one sample, sequenced in a study of beta chain features in type 1 diabetes. Regarding the study as a whole: Shorter TCRB CDR3s, moderately but significantly so, marked every one of the four CD4+ subsets in Type 1 diabetes patients.

No antigen has been identified for these receptors. Every bit of the isolated RNA underwent reverse transcription, so sequencing read expressed TCRB transcripts. Sequencing used immunoSEQ multiplex PCR; TCRdb keeps in-frame clones, though not all of them. The table has around 710,000 clones, around 11% seen once; the top ten hold around 0.12%. The sample comprised naive CD4+ T cells from blood. These receptors were collected from a man aged 25 to 40 with type 1 diabetes.

V gene TRBV11-1 combines with J gene TRBJ2-5; D unclear. V was shortened by 0 bases and J by 5 bases, with 16 bases between the two germline ends. The CDR3 has 16 amino acids. Germline V CDR1 and CDR2: SGHAT, FQDESV (reference sequence). The CDR3 region has the DNA TGTGCCAGCAGCTTAGCGATAACAGTCGGAAGGGAGACCCAGTACTTC. This gives the protein CASSLAITVGRETQYF.

In this sample, this clone turned up a few times. The gene calls are TRBV4-1 and TRBJ1-5; D is uncertain. Trimming cost V 0 bases and J 6 bases, with 12 bases left between them. This CDR3 has 15 amino acids. The germline CDR1 and CDR2 sequences are MGHRA and YSYEKL. CDR3 DNA sequence: TGCGCCAGCAGCCAAGAATTCCTTCGGATTCAGCCCCAGCATTTT. It codes for CASSQEFLRIQPQHF.

Details on this clone: The same CDR3 also results from other DNA sequences found in this sample. This chain links TRBV7-2 with TRBJ2-1; the match to TRBD2 covers 8 bases. CDR1 is SGHTA, CDR2 FQGNSA, per germline. V was pared by 4 bases and J by 4 bases, with 6 bases of the junction left unmatched. This CDR3 is built from 15 residues. The CDR3 coding sequence is TGTGCCAGCAGCTCCAGCGGGGGAGCATACAATGAGCAGTTCTTC. Translation gives CASSSSGGAYNEQFF.

This chain joins TRBV2 and TRBJ2-7; D could derive from TRBD1 or TRBD2 (5 bases each). V was cut by 7 bases and J by 4 bases, with 20 bases left in between. This CDR3 comprises 15 residues. Germline lookup yields CDR1 SNHLY and CDR2 FYNNEI. CDR3 DNA: TGTGCCAGCAAAGTCACCGGGGCCGGCCCTTACGAGCAGTACTTC. Protein: CASKVTGAGPYEQYF.

The DNA for the CDR3 is TGTGCCAGTAGTCCTCCCCCACAGGGGGGTGCGACAGATACGCAGTATTTT. Translating it yields CASSPPPQGGATDTQYF. The genes are TRBV19 and TRBJ2-3, with 8 bases matching TRBD1. The CDR3 is 17 residues long. Germline V CDR1 and CDR2: LNHDA, SQIVND (reference sequence). With V trimmed by 5 bases and J by 3 bases, 13 bases remained unmatched.

The genes are TRBV6-5 and TRBJ2-1; 9 bases map to TRBD2. The CDR3 spans 15 residues. The germline CDR1 and CDR2 sequences are MNHEY and SVGAGI. V trimming: 6 bases; J trimming: 7 bases; junction bases outside the gene matches: 10. The CDR3 region is CASSLSGGVSNEQFF. Written as DNA, the CDR3 is TGTGCCAGCAGCCTTAGCGGGGGAGTGTCTAATGAGCAGTTCTTC.

The chain recombines TRBV19 with TRBJ2-1; 9 bases line up with TRBD2. The ends lost 4 bases at V and 5 bases at J; junction bases unmatched: 0. Germline loops: CDR1 LNHDA, CDR2 SQIVND (reference sequence). CDR3 length: 13 amino acids. CDR3 amino acids: CASSRLADNEQFF. The CDR3 DNA reads as TGTGCCAGTAGTAGACTAGCGGACAATGAGCAGTTCTTC.

Note on this clone: The same CDR3 arises from other DNA sequences in this sample as well. The chain combines TRBV2 with TRBJ1-6; no reliable D call. The CDR3 contains 12 residues. Germline CDR1 SNHLY, CDR2 FYNNEI. The germline V and J ends were trimmed by 5 bases and 9 bases, with 8 bases remaining between them. The CDR3 DNA sequence: TGTGCCAGCAGTCCAGTTTCTTCACCCCTCCACTTT. Translated, it gives CASSPVSSPLHF.

V is TRBV6-1 and J is TRBJ2-7, with D possibly called TRBD1 or TRBD2 (5 bases each). V gave up 8 bases and J gave up 1 base, with 18 bases separating them. This CDR3 has 15 amino acids. CDR1 is MNHNS, CDR2 SASEGT, per germline. In nucleotides, the CDR3 is TGTGCCAGCTGGTCAAGCCGGGACGGATCCTACGAGCAGTACTTC. It specifies CASWSSRDGSYEQYF.

This clone was picked up a small number of times. This rearrangement joins TRBV6-1 to TRBJ2-4; D is unclear. Trimming took off 4 bases at V and 6 bases at J, with 7 bases between the two ends. Germline assignment: CDR1 MNHNS and CDR2 SASEGT. The CDR3 has 12 residues. The CDR3 loop reads CASSANRNIQYF. The DNA for the CDR3 is TGTGCCAGCAGTGCCAACAGAAACATTCAGTACTTC.

V usage is TRBV7-6 and J usage is TRBJ2-3; no reliable D call. The CDR3 spans 12 residues. CDR1 is SGHVS and CDR2 is FNYEAQ in the germline V gene. V was pared by 1 base and J by 5 bases, with 4 bases between. The CDR3 sequence: CASSLVRDTQYF. Written as DNA, the CDR3 is TGTGCCAGCAGCTTAGTAAGAGATACGCAGTATTTT.

This clone occurred a few times. This chain connects TRBV9 to TRBJ1-2; 7 bases are shared with TRBD1. Germline V gene data show CDR1 as SGDLS and CDR2 as YYNGEE. The V segment lost 1 base and the J segment 8 bases; nucleotides outside the gene matches: 5. The CDR3 extends over 13 amino acids. The CDR3: CASSVKTGHGYTF. CDR3 in DNA: TGTGCCAGCAGCGTAAAGACAGGGCACGGCTACACCTTC. Based on the CDR3 plus reference TRBV9 and TRBJ1-2, the full variable domain is DSGVTQTPKHLITATGQRVTLRCSPRSGDLSVYWYQQSLDQGLQFLIQYYNGEERAKGNILERFSAQQFPDLHSELNLSSLELGDSALYFCASSVKTGHGYTFGSGTRLTVV.

The chain employs TRBV6-5 and TRBJ1-4; D remains ambiguous. The V end was cut by 0 bases, the J end by 8 bases, with 13 bases between. There are 15 residues in the CDR3. Looked up from germline, CDR1 is MNHEY and CDR2 is SVGAGI. The CDR3 sequence: CASSYSGSIGEKLFF. The CDR3, as DNA: TGTGCCAGCAGTTACTCTGGGAGCATCGGAGAAAAACTGTTTTTT.

This chain uses TRBV7-2 with TRBJ2-5; D is undetermined. Per germline, CDR1 SGHTA and CDR2 FQGNSA. The ends were cut back, 1 base at V and 3 bases at J, with 12 bases in the middle. This CDR3 has 15 amino acids. In DNA form, the CDR3 reads TGTGCCAGCAGCTTAGGCGGATTCCTTGAAGAGACCCAGTACTTC. Its translation is CASSLGGFLEETQYF.

In this sample, this clone turned up many times. The chain uses TRBV7-2 and TRBJ1-5, with TRBD1 as a possible D gene (5 bases). Germline lookup yields CDR1 SGHTA and CDR2 FQGNSA. V was cut by 4 bases and J by 4 bases, with 17 bases left in between. The CDR3 spans 16 residues. The CDR3 nucleotides read TGTGCCAGCAGCTCGAATCCGGGACGGAGTAATCAGCCCCAGCATTTT. Translation: CASSSNPGRSNQPQHF.

The V call is TRBV27, the J call TRBJ1-6; a possible D gene is TRBD1 (6 bases). Deletions cut 8 bases from V and 7 bases from J, with 18 bases between. The CDR3 runs to 15 residues. Germline CDR1 and CDR2: MNHEY and SMNVEV (reference sequence). CDR3 protein: CASRILQGENSPLHF. The CDR3 nucleotides are TGTGCCAGCCGCATCCTACAGGGCGAGAATTCACCCCTCCACTTT.

The sample holds a few counts of this clone. Other DNA sequences in the same sample also yield this CDR3. The rearrangement links TRBV30 to TRBJ1-4, with D unresolved. The CDR3 runs to 12 residues. The germline CDR1 and CDR2 sequences are GTSNPN and SVGIG (reference sequence). Trimming removed 0 bases at V and 8 bases at J, with 7 bases between. CDR3 in DNA: TGTGCCTGGAGTGTATCGGGAGAAAAACTGTTTTTT. Translation gives CAWSVSGEKLFF.

The table lists this clone with a few counts. This sample includes further DNA sequences coding for the same CDR3. The rearrangement joins TRBV30 to TRBJ1-5; TRBD1 might be the D (5 bases). Trimming removed 0 bases at V and 7 bases at J, with 10 bases between. Per the germline V gene, CDR1 is GTSNPN and CDR2 is SVGIG (reference sequence). The CDR3 spans 13 residues. This CDR3 is CAWSVGGLQPQHF. The CDR3 nucleotides are TGTGCCTGGAGTGTCGGGGGACTACAGCCCCAGCATTTT.

This clone was seen more than once but under ten times. The chain recombines TRBV25-1 with TRBJ1-2; no firm D call. CDR3 length: 13 residues. Trimming shortened V by 1 base and J by 8 bases, and 11 bases separated the two germline ends. Germline values: CDR1 MGHDK, CDR2 SYGVNS. CDR3 loop: CASSEWVGIGYTF. CDR3 DNA: TGTGCCAGCAGTGAATGGGTAGGGATCGGCTACACCTTC.

V and J are TRBV9 and TRBJ2-1; D not certain. The CDR3 is made up of 15 amino acids. V dropped 0 bases and J dropped 7 bases, with 14 bases sitting between them. The germline CDR1 and CDR2 sequences are SGDLS and YYNGEE. The chain's CDR3 is CASSVALALGNEQFF. The CDR3 DNA follows: TGTGCCAGCAGCGTAGCTCTGGCCTTGGGGAATGAGCAGTTCTTC.

In its sample, this clone was seen a few times. The chain joins TRBV27 to TRBJ1-4; D remains ambiguous. V lost 6 bases, J lost 5 bases, and 10 bases lay in between. This CDR3 is built from 13 residues. The germline gives CDR1 MNHEY, CDR2 SMNVEV (reference sequence). CDR3 residues: CASRPRPNEKLFF. The DNA for the CDR3 is TGTGCCAGCAGGCCTCGACCAAATGAAAAACTGTTTTTT. The complete variable domain, with remaining parts taken from reference TRBV27 and TRBJ1-4, reads EAQVTQNPRYLITVTGKKLTVTCSQNMNHEYMSWYRQDPGLGLRQIYYSMNVEVTDKGDVPEGYKVSRKEKRNFPLILESPSPNQTSLYFCASRPRPNEKLFFGSGTQLSVL.

J is TRBJ2-2 and V is TRBV10-3, with 8 bases matching TRBD1. The CDR3 loop spans 17 amino acids. CDR1 is ENHRY and CDR2 is SYGVKD in the germline V gene. The V segment lost 0 bases and the J segment 6 bases; nucleotides outside the gene matches: 9. The CDR3 region is CAISESSADRASGELFF. In DNA, the CDR3 is TGTGCCATCAGTGAGTCCTCCGCGGACAGGGCTTCCGGGGAGCTGTTTTTT.

The chain uses TRBV9 and TRBJ2-7, with D uncertain. V lost 0 bases, J lost 6 bases, and 19 bases lay in between. This CDR3 has 16 residues. Germline V gene data show CDR1 as SGDLS and CDR2 as YYNGEE. In DNA form, the CDR3 reads TGTGCCAGCAGCGTAGAAAGGAGTATCACTCCAGGCGAGCAGTACTTC. It encodes CASSVERSITPGEQYF. Drawing the rest from reference TRBV9 and TRBJ2-7, the complete variable domain is DSGVTQTPKHLITATGQRVTLRCSPRSGDLSVYWYQQSLDQGLQFLIQYYNGEERAKGNILERFSAQQFPDLHSELNLSSLELGDSALYFCASSVERSITPGEQYFGPGTRLTVT.

This clone was seen only a few times. The chain couples TRBV7-2 to TRBJ2-1; 7 bases match TRBD2. The CDR3 has 16 residues. Germline V lookup: CDR1 SGHTA, CDR2 FQGNSA. V dropped 2 bases and J dropped 5; count of bases not matched to a gene: 9. DNA of the CDR3: TGTGCCAGCAGCTTATTAGGCGGGAGATTGGACAATGAGCAGTTCTTC. It translates to CASSLLGGRLDNEQFF. Filled out from reference TRBV7-2 and TRBJ2-1, the complete variable domain reads GAGVSQSPSNKVTEKGKDVELRCDPISGHTALYWYRQSLGQGLEFLIYFQGNSAPDKSGLPSDRFSAERTGGSVSTLTIQRTQQEDSAVYLCASSLLGGRLDNEQFFGPGTRLTVL.

The chain employs TRBV30 and TRBJ1-2, with a tentative D call TRBD1 (5 bases). V was clipped by 0 bases and J by 2 bases, with 16 bases between them. The CDR3 covers 16 residues. Germline loops: CDR1 GTSNPN, CDR2 SVGIG (reference sequence). For the CDR3, the DNA is TGTGCCTGGAGTGTTAGGGGTACGCCGAAAAACTATGGCTACACCTTC. Translation gives CAWSVRGTPKNYGYTF.

This clone has only a few counts. Within the sample, other DNA sequences also encode this same CDR3. This chain links TRBV5-1 with TRBJ1-3; no clear D. The CDR3 is 14 amino acids. Trimming cost V 3 bases and J 0 bases, with 7 bases left between them. The germline V gene has CDR1 SGHRS and CDR2 YFSETQ. The CDR3: CASSSTGSGNTIYF. CDR3 coding DNA: TGCGCCAGCAGCTCCACCGGCTCTGGAAACACCATATATTTT. The full variable domain, with the rest looked up from reference TRBV5-1 and TRBJ1-3, is KAGVTQTPRYLIKTRGQQVTLSCSPISGHRSVSWYQQTPGQGLQFLFEYFSETQRNKGNFPGRFSGRQFSNSRSEMNVSTLELGDSALYLCASSSTGSGNTIYFGEGSWLTVV.

This clone was counted only a few times. The chain combines TRBV5-4 with TRBJ1-4; TRBD1 aligns across 8 bases. Trimming cost V 4 bases and J 8 bases; bases outside gene matches: 7. This CDR3 spans 14 amino acids. CDR1 SGHNT and CDR2 YYREEE come from the germline V gene (reference sequence). The CDR3 DNA reads as TGTGCCAGCAGCCAAGACAGGGGCAACGAAAAACTGTTTTTT. It codes for CASSQDRGNEKLFF.

The chain uses TRBV29-1 and TRBJ1-3; D gene uncertain. V dropped 7 bases and J dropped 0 bases, with 13 bases sitting between them. The CDR3 has 14 amino acids. CDR1 is SQVTM, CDR2 ANQGSEA, per germline. This chain's CDR3 is CSAGSWGSGNTIYF. CDR3 DNA: TGCAGCGCGGGGTCGTGGGGCTCTGGAAACACCATATATTTT.